This T cell receptor beta chain was sequenced during a study of CD8+CD57+ T cells in acquired aplastic anemia. Template material for TCR beta VDJ and CDR3 profiling consisted of genomic DNA. TCRdb re-called the reads with MiXCR, one entry per CDR3 protein. This sample has under 500,000 distinct CDR3 sequences, with over 25% found just once. This clonotype has only a few counts. Its antigen is currently unknown. The ends lost 5 bases at V and 5 bases at J; junction bases unmatched: 4. CDR3 size: 13 residues. Germline CDR1 reads SQVTM; CDR2 reads ANQGSEA. Whole-study results and caveats: Controls and patients did not differ significantly in CD8+ Simpson's diversity. Patients had about 31 CD8+ CDR3 sequences in common with controls (the shared set).

CD8+CD57+ cell expansion had been shown by flow cytometry in patients chosen for sequencing. This TCR derives from a human donor with aplastic anemia. Material for sequencing was sorted CD4+, CD8+, or CD8+CD57+ T cells (not recorded which) from PBMCs. The chain couples TRBV29-1 to TRBJ2-7, with 12 bases matching TRBD1. Written as DNA, the CDR3 is TGCAGCGTTCACGGGACAGGGGGCAACGAGCAGTACTTC. Protein sequence: CSVHGTGGNEQYF.